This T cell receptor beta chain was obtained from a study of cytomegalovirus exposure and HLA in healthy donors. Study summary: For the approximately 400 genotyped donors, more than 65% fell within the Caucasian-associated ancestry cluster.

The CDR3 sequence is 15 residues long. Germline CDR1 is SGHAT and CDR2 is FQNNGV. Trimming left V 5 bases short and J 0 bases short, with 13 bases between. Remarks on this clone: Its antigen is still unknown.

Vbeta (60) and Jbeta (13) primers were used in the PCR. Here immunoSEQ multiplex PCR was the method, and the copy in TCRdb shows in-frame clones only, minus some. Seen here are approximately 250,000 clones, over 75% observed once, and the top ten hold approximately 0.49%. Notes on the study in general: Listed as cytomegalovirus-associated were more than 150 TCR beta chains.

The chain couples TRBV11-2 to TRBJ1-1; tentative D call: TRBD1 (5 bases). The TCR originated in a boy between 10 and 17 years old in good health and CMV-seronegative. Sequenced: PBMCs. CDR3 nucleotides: TGTGCCAGCAGCCACAGGACCCTTTTGAACACTGAAGCTTTCTTT. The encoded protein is CASSHRTLLNTEAFF.